The 3 T cell receptor beta chains in this list originate from one sample, sequenced in a study of blood T cell repertoires in COVID-19. Method: immunoSEQ multiplex PCR; TCRdb's copy keeps in-frame clones and lacks some. The table includes 380,000 or so clones, approximately 88% detected once. Sequenced material: peripheral blood. The receptor source for this set is a man aged 35 to 55 with acute or convalescent COVID-19.

V usage is TRBV4-1 and J usage is TRBJ2-7; 7 nucleotides align to TRBD2. The germline CDR1 and CDR2 sequences are MGHRA and YSYEKL. The V gene end was trimmed by 3 bases and the J gene end by 4 bases; junction bases not matched to a gene: 9. CDR3 length: 15 residues. The CDR3, as DNA: TGCGCCAGCAGCCACGGGCTAGCGGTAGGTTACGAGCAGTACTTC. Protein: CASSHGLAVGYEQYF.

This clone was recorded only once. The same CDR3 arises from other DNA sequences in this sample as well. The chain recombines TRBV28 with TRBJ1-5, with TRBD1 matching 8 bases. V lost 4 bases and J lost 4; bases outside the gene matches: 3. CDR1 and CDR2 (germline): MDHEN, SYDVKM. CDR3 length equals 14 residues. The CDR3 here is CASSSGQGNQPQHF. CDR3 in DNA: TGTGCCAGCAGTTCAGGACAGGGAAATCAGCCCCAGCATTTT.

This chain joins TRBV4-2 and TRBJ2-3; TRBD1 is a possible D gene (5 bases). Germline values: CDR1 LGHNA, CDR2 YNFKEQ. The CDR3 consists of 16 residues. V lost 8 bases, J lost 2 bases, and 20 bases lay in between. CDR3 nucleotide sequence: TGTGCCAGCGGGCCTAGTAGGGGCGGCTCCACAGATACGCAGTATTTT. Protein: CASGPSRGGSTDTQYF.